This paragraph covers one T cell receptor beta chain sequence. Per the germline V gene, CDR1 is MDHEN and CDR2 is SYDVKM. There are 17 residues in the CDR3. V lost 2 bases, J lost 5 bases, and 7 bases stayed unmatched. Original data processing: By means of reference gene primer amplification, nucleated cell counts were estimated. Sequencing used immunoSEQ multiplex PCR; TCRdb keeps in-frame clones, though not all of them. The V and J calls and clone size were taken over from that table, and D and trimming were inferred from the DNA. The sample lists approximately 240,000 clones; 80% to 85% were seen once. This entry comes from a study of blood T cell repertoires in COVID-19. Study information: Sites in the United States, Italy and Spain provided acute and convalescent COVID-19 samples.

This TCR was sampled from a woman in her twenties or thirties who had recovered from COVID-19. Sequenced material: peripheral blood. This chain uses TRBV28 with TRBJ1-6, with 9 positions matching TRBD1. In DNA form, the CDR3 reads TGTGCCAGCAGTTTAGTCCCGGACAGGGGCAATAATTCACCCCTCCACTTT. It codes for CASSLVPDRGNNSPLHF.